These T cell receptor beta chains were read from a single sample in a study of T cell changes during pregnancy in multiple sclerosis. Profiling relied on immunoSEQ multiplex PCR, and the TCRdb table lists in-frame clones only, not all of them. The sample holds tens of thousands of clones, 90% seen once. The sample was peripheral blood, taken in the third trimester of pregnancy. These receptors were taken from a female donor with multiple sclerosis, enrolled in a pregnancy study. The CDR3 runs from the conserved cysteine through the conserved F or W. D genes are given only for firm matches. A row's size may be missing; if present it is once, few, many or a size class.

V gene: TRBV10-3; clone size: once; J gene: TRBJ2-7; D gene: TRBD1; CDR3 DNA: TGTGCCATCAGTGTGGCGGGACAGGTCTACGAGCAGTACTTC; CDR3 protein: CAISVAGQVYEQYF
V gene: TRBV5-4; clone size: .; J gene: TRBJ2-1; D gene: TRBD1; CDR3 DNA: TGTGCCAGCAGCTTTAAGTTGATACGGGACAGAGGTAACAATGAGCAGTTCTTC; CDR3 protein: CASSFKLIRDRGNNEQFF
V gene: TRBV5-1; clone size: .; J gene: TRBJ2-5; D gene: TRBD2; CDR3 DNA: TGCGCCAGCAGCTTCGGGGGGGGACAAGAGACCCAGTACTTC; CDR3 protein: CASSFGGGQETQYF
V gene: TRBV6-4; clone size: once; J gene: TRBJ1-1; D gene: .; CDR3 DNA: TGTGCCAGCAGTTTAACAGGGCTCACTGAAGCTTTCTTT; CDR3 protein: CASSLTGLTEAFF
V gene: TRBV7-2; clone size: .; J gene: TRBJ1-1; D gene: .; CDR3 DNA: TGTGCCAGCAGCTTAGCCCTGAGGCCTCGGAACACTGAAGCTTTCTTT; CDR3 protein: CASSLALRPRNTEAFF
V gene: TRBV7-9; clone size: once; J gene: TRBJ2-7; D gene: .; CDR3 DNA: TGTGCCAGCAGCTTAGCCAGGACTCCCTACGAGCAGTACTTC; CDR3 protein: CASSLARTPYEQYF
V gene: TRBV6-5; clone size: .; J gene: TRBJ2-7; D gene: .; CDR3 DNA: TGTGCCAGCAGTTACTCGGCTGGAGGCGTCCTCGAGCAGTACTTC; CDR3 protein: CASSYSAGGVLEQYF
V gene: TRBV30; clone size: .; J gene: TRBJ2-1; D gene: .; CDR3 DNA: TGTGCCTGGACCGGACTACAGATTGAGCAGTTCTTC; CDR3 protein: CAWTGLQIEQFF
V gene: TRBV6-1; clone size: .; J gene: TRBJ1-3; D gene: TRBD1; CDR3 DNA: TGTGCCAGCAGTGAAGCGCTGGGGACAGTCTCTGGAAACACCATATATTTT; CDR3 protein: CASSEALGTVSGNTIYF
V gene: TRBV6-5; clone size: .; J gene: TRBJ1-2; D gene: .; CDR3 DNA: TGTGCCAGCAGTTACTCATCCACAGCCCTAAATTATGGCTACACCTTC; CDR3 protein: CASSYSSTALNYGYTF
V gene: TRBV15; clone size: .; J gene: TRBJ2-3; D gene: TRBD2; CDR3 DNA: TGTGCCACCAGCAGAGGCGGGAGGAAGTCAGATACGCAGTATTTT; CDR3 protein: CATSRGGRKSDTQYF
V gene: TRBV5-1; clone size: .; J gene: TRBJ2-3; D gene: .; CDR3 DNA: TGCGCCAGCAGCTTGGACAGGGGCACAGATACGCAGTATTTT; CDR3 protein: CASSLDRGTDTQYF
V gene: TRBV7-3; clone size: .; J gene: TRBJ2-3; D gene: TRBD1; CDR3 DNA: TGTGCCAGCAGCTTAGGGACAGCAGATACGCAGTATTTT; CDR3 protein: CASSLGTADTQYF
V gene: TRBV30; clone size: .; J gene: TRBJ1-5; D gene: .; CDR3 DNA: TGTGCCTGGAGGCCTGGGGGGACGGTTATCCAGCCCCAGCATTTT; CDR3 protein: CAWRPGGTVIQPQHF
V gene: TRBV5-4; clone size: .; J gene: TRBJ2-5; D gene: TRBD2; CDR3 DNA: TGTGCCAGCAGCTTGGCCGGACTAGCGGGAGAGACCCAGTACTTC; CDR3 protein: CASSLAGLAGETQYF
V gene: TRBV7-8; clone size: .; J gene: TRBJ1-1; D gene: .; CDR3 DNA: TGTGCCAGCAACATCCAGGGGATGGCGGGAGCTTTCTTT; CDR3 protein: CASNIQGMAGAFF
V gene: TRBV2; clone size: .; J gene: TRBJ1-4; D gene: .; CDR3 DNA: TGTGCCAGCAGACGGGGGGGCGTGGGGCCTGAAAAACTGTTTTTT; CDR3 protein: CASRRGGVGPEKLFF
V gene: TRBV9; clone size: once; J gene: TRBJ2-5; D gene: TRBD2; CDR3 DNA: TGTGCCAGCAGCGTAGACCCCTGGCTAGCGGGGCGAGAGACCCAGTACTTC; CDR3 protein: CASSVDPWLAGRETQYF
V gene: TRBV6-4; clone size: .; J gene: TRBJ1-2; D gene: .; CDR3 DNA: TGTGCCAGCAGTGACCAGGGGACCTATGGCTACACCTTC; CDR3 protein: CASSDQGTYGYTF
V gene: TRBV7-9; clone size: once; J gene: TRBJ1-2; D gene: .; CDR3 DNA: TGTGCCAGCAAACCTTCAATTACCGGGATAGATTGGGGCTACACCTTC; CDR3 protein: CASKPSITGIDWGYTF
V gene: TRBV5-1; clone size: .; J gene: TRBJ2-3; D gene: .; CDR3 DNA: TGCGCCAGCAGCCGACTGGGAGATACGCAGTATTTT; CDR3 protein: CASSRLGDTQYF
V gene: TRBV10-3; clone size: .; J gene: TRBJ1-5; D gene: .; CDR3 DNA: TGTGCCATCAGTGAGGACCAGGGTCCTAGCAATCAGCCCCAGCATTTT; CDR3 protein: CAISEDQGPSNQPQHF
V gene: TRBV7-2; clone size: once; J gene: TRBJ2-7; D gene: TRBD2; CDR3 DNA: TGTGCCAGCAGCCCCAGTCGGGAGGTCCCCGAGCAGTACTTC; CDR3 protein: CASSPSREVPEQYF
V gene: TRBV6-6; clone size: few; J gene: TRBJ1-2; D gene: .; CDR3 DNA: TGTGCCAGCAGTTTAGAGGTGGGCTACACCTTC; CDR3 protein: CASSLEVGYTF
V gene: TRBV7-2; clone size: .; J gene: TRBJ1-2; D gene: .; CDR3 DNA: TGTGCCAGCAGCTCCGGCGATGGGGCAAAAGGCTACACCTTC; CDR3 protein: CASSSGDGAKGYTF
V gene: TRBV7-8; clone size: .; J gene: TRBJ2-5; D gene: .; CDR3 DNA: TGTGCCAGCAGTTTCGGACCAGGGAATTTCCAAGAGACCCAGTACTTC; CDR3 protein: CASSFGPGNFQETQYF
V gene: TRBV11-2; clone size: .; J gene: TRBJ1-1; D gene: TRBD1; CDR3 DNA: TGTGCCAGCAGCTTACCCTCGCACAGGGGGCGCTGGCCTGAAGCTTTCTTT; CDR3 protein: CASSLPSHRGRWPEAFF
V gene: TRBV5-1; clone size: .; J gene: TRBJ1-2; D gene: .; CDR3 DNA: TGCGCCAGCAGCCCTGAGCGCTATGGCTACACCTTC; CDR3 protein: CASSPERYGYTF
V gene: TRBV6-1; clone size: .; J gene: TRBJ1-2; D gene: .; CDR3 DNA: TGTGCCAGCAGTCACAGTAACTATGGCTACACCTTC; CDR3 protein: CASSHSNYGYTF
V gene: TRBV7-3; clone size: .; J gene: TRBJ2-5; D gene: TRBD1; CDR3 DNA: TGTGCCAGCAGCGTGGGACAGGGTCAAGAGACCCAGTACTTC; CDR3 protein: CASSVGQGQETQYF
V gene: TRBV5-8; clone size: .; J gene: TRBJ2-5; D gene: TRBD2; CDR3 DNA: TGTGCCAGCAGCCGAGGGACTAGCGGGAGTAGCCAAGAGACCCAGTACTTC; CDR3 protein: CASSRGTSGSSQETQYF
V gene: TRBV13; clone size: .; J gene: TRBJ1-5; D gene: .; CDR3 DNA: TGTGCCAGCAGCCGGGGAGAGCATCAGCCCCAGCATTTT; CDR3 protein: CASSRGEHQPQHF
V gene: TRBV27; clone size: .; J gene: TRBJ2-1; D gene: TRBD2; CDR3 DNA: TGTGCCAGCAGGACTAGCGGGTTGAGCTCCTACAATGAGCAGTTCTTC; CDR3 protein: CASRTSGLSSYNEQFF
V gene: TRBV25-1; clone size: .; J gene: TRBJ2-2; D gene: .; CDR3 DNA: TGTGCCAGCAGTGAACGTGTTAGTGCCGGGGAGCTGTTTTTT; CDR3 protein: CASSERVSAGELFF
V gene: TRBV7-7; clone size: .; J gene: TRBJ2-1; D gene: .; CDR3 DNA: TGTGCCAGCAGCTCCACAGACTACAATGAGCAGTTCTTC; CDR3 protein: CASSSTDYNEQFF
V gene: TRBV2; clone size: .; J gene: TRBJ2-7; D gene: TRBD2; CDR3 DNA: TGTGCCAGCAGTCATCGTCGGGGGGACGGCGAGCAGTACTTC; CDR3 protein: CASSHRRGDGEQYF